Following are 18 T cell receptor beta chains from one sample sequenced in a study of graft-versus-host responses after intestinal transplantation. Profiling relied on immunoSEQ multiplex PCR, and the TCRdb table lists in-frame clones only, not all of them. This sample has about 97,000 clones, with 80% to 95% found just once. Here the sequenced sample was PBMCs, taken roughly 68 weeks after intestinal transplant. Receptors originate from a human patient who received an intestinal transplant, so some T cells may come from the graft donor.

The chain has TRBV5-6 and TRBJ2-2, with unresolved D. There are 16 residues in the CDR3. Germline V gives CDR1 SGHDT, CDR2 YYEEEE. Trimming removed 0 bases from V and 0 bases from J, with 9 bases in between. The CDR3 DNA sequence: TGTGCCAGCAGCTTGGATGGTCTAACGAACACCGGGGAGCTGTTTTTT. This translates into CASSLDGLTNTGELFF.

The chain couples TRBV5-1 to TRBJ2-4; D not resolved. Germline CDR1 SGHRS, CDR2 YFSETQ. This CDR3 has 14 residues. The ends were cut back, 4 bases at V and 0 bases at J, with 8 bases in the middle. CDR3 protein: CASSPASAKNIQYF. The CDR3 bases are TGCGCCAGCAGCCCGGCCTCAGCCAAAAACATTCAGTACTTC.

The genes are TRBV18 and TRBJ2-7; TRBD1 aligns across 8 bases. The germline CDR1 and CDR2 sequences are KGHSH and LQKENI. The V gene end was trimmed by 5 bases and the J gene end by 7 bases; junction bases not matched to a gene: 10. The CDR3 covers 14 residues. The CDR3 nucleotides read TGTGCCAGCTCAGGACAGGGTGCGGGATTGGAGCAGTACTTC. Its protein product is CASSGQGAGLEQYF.

The rearrangement links TRBV6-1 to TRBJ2-5; 11 bases fit TRBD2. CDR3 length: 15 amino acids. Germline assignment: CDR1 MNHNS and CDR2 SASEGT. The ends lost 5 bases at V and 2 bases at J; junction bases unmatched: 4. The CDR3 region is CASSLAGGPQETQYF. As DNA, the CDR3 is TGTGCCAGCAGTCTAGCGGGGGGACCACAAGAGACCCAGTACTTC.

The CDR3 bases are TGTGCCAGCGCACGGACTAGCGGGGGGGACACAGATACGCAGTATTTT. Its translation is CASARTSGGDTDTQYF. This chain links TRBV7-9 with TRBJ2-3; TRBD2 matches at 15 bases. CDR1 and CDR2 from the germline V gene are SEHNR and FQNEAQ (reference sequence). V lost 8 bases to trimming and J lost 2 bases; unmatched junction nucleotides: 5. The CDR3 sequence is 16 residues long.

The rearrangement links TRBV7-9 to TRBJ1-2, with D unclear. The CDR3 has 11 residues. Germline V gene sequence: CDR1 SEHNR, CDR2 FQNEAQ (reference sequence). V lost 1 base and J 6 bases, leaving 3 bases between the germline ends. In DNA, the CDR3 is TGTGCCAGCAGCTTAGGAGATGGCTACACCTTC. Translation: CASSLGDGYTF.

CDR3 amino acids: CASSRQGLSKNIQYF. In DNA, the CDR3 is TGCGCCAGCAGCCGACAGGGCTTGTCCAAAAACATTCAGTACTTC. V usage is TRBV5-1 and J usage is TRBJ2-4; 7 bases map to TRBD1. The trim removed 4 bases at V and 2 bases at J, leaving 6 bases unmatched. Germline V gene lookup returns CDR1 SGHRS and CDR2 YFSETQ. The CDR3 spans 15 residues.

This sequence joins TRBV9 and TRBJ2-3; D is undetermined. Looked up from germline, CDR1 is SGDLS and CDR2 is YYNGEE. Trimming took off 4 bases at V and 2 bases at J, with 14 bases between the two ends. The CDR3 is made up of 15 amino acids. The CDR3 region is CASSPAGHNTDTQYF. The CDR3 DNA reads as TGTGCCAGCAGCCCCGCAGGCCATAACACAGATACGCAGTATTTT.

The rearrangement joins TRBV9 to TRBJ2-3; the D gene is possibly TRBD2 (5 bases). Per the germline V gene, CDR1 is SGDLS and CDR2 is YYNGEE. Deletions cut 0 bases from V and 0 bases from J, with 11 bases between. The CDR3 has 16 amino acids. The CDR3 DNA follows: TGTGCCAGCAGCGTAGTCCCTGGGAGTAGCACAGATACGCAGTATTTT. It yields the protein CASSVVPGSSTDTQYF. Full variable domain (outside the CDR3, taken from reference TRBV9 and TRBJ2-3): DSGVTQTPKHLITATGQRVTLRCSPRSGDLSVYWYQQSLDQGLQFLIQYYNGEERAKGNILERFSAQQFPDLHSELNLSSLELGDSALYFCASSVVPGSSTDTQYFGPGTRLTVL.

The chain links TRBV5-6 to TRBJ1-1, with D unresolved. The CDR3 extends over 14 amino acids. The V end was cut by 0 bases, the J end by 4 bases, with 10 bases between. Germline V gives CDR1 SGHDT, CDR2 YYEEEE. Here the CDR3 reads CASSLAPGSTEAFF. The DNA for the CDR3 is TGTGCCAGCAGCTTGGCCCCGGGTAGCACTGAAGCTTTCTTT.

This sequence joins TRBV10-3 and TRBJ1-1, with TRBD1 identical over 8 bases. V lost 10 bases, J lost 4 bases, and 11 bases stayed unmatched. CDR1 is ENHRY, CDR2 SYGVKD, per germline. This CDR3 spans 14 amino acids. The CDR3 DNA sequence: TGTGCCACCGGACCAGGGGGCGCGGGCACTGAAGCTTTCTTT. Amino acid sequence: CATGPGGAGTEAFF.

The V gene is TRBV5-1, the J gene TRBJ2-5; 8 bases align to TRBD2. The trim removed 0 bases at V and 5 bases at J, leaving 3 bases unmatched. This CDR3 contains 14 residues. Germline V CDR1 and CDR2: SGHRS, YFSETQ. The DNA for the CDR3 is TGCGCCAGCAGCTTGGCGGGGGGGCTGGAGACCCAGTACTTC. Encoded protein: CASSLAGGLETQYF.

This clone was recorded only once. The chain combines TRBV2 with TRBJ2-3; 10 nucleotides line up with TRBD2. Germline V gene data show CDR1 as SNHLY and CDR2 as FYNNEI. After removal of 2 bases from V and 4 bases from J, the junction contained 3 bases not matched to a gene. This CDR3 region has 15 residues. The CDR3 reads CASSEWLAGADTQYF. In nucleotides, the CDR3 is TGTGCCAGCAGTGAATGGCTAGCGGGGGCAGATACGCAGTATTTT.

The rearrangement joins TRBV5-1 to TRBJ2-6; TRBD1 matches 8 bases. Germline V CDR1 and CDR2: SGHRS, YFSETQ. This CDR3 region has 15 residues. V was pared by 5 bases and J by 2 bases, with 3 bases of the junction left unmatched. In DNA, the CDR3 is TGCGCCAGCAGGCCACAGGGGGCTGGGGCCAACGTCCTGACTTTC. It encodes CASRPQGAGANVLTF.

This clone was found a few times. J is TRBJ1-1 and V is TRBV2; D is unclear. CDR3 length: 14 residues. Per the germline V gene, CDR1 is SNHLY and CDR2 is FYNNEI. The V end lost 5 bases, the J end lost 1 base, and 11 bases lay between the germline ends. The DNA of the CDR3 is TGTGCCAGCAGTCCGCTCTGGGAGAACACTGAAGCTTTCTTT. Amino acids: CASSPLWENTEAFF.

This chain connects TRBV11-2 to TRBJ1-2, with 7 bases aligning to TRBD1. With V trimmed by 0 bases and J by 7 bases, 8 bases remained unmatched. CDR3 length equals 15 residues. In germline, CDR1 is SGHAT, CDR2 FQNNGV. The CDR3 DNA reads TGTGCCAGCAGCTTAGATTTGGGCAGGGGGGTTGGCTACACCTTC. This codes for CASSLDLGRGVGYTF.

V gene TRBV18 combines with J gene TRBJ1-2, with TRBD1 identical over 7 bases. Germline CDR1 and CDR2: KGHSH and LQKENI. The CDR3 has 13 residues. The trim removed 3 bases at V and 6 bases at J, leaving 4 bases unmatched. For the CDR3, the DNA is TGTGCCAGCTCACCTGGACAGGCCGATGGCTACACCTTC. This encodes CASSPGQADGYTF.

The chain recombines TRBV18 with TRBJ2-3; D remains unclear. The CDR3 is 14 amino acids. V dropped 6 bases and J dropped 0 bases, with 10 bases sitting between them. Germline CDR1 is KGHSH and CDR2 is LQKENI. CDR3 coding DNA: TGTGCCAGCTCCCCGGGCCGTAGCACAGATACGCAGTATTTT. Translation: CASSPGRSTDTQYF.